This TCR beta chain comes out of a study of T cell changes during pregnancy in multiple sclerosis. TCRdb keeps only in-frame clones here, not all; method: immunoSEQ multiplex PCR. The repertoire holds around 20,000 clones, with about 90% as singletons. The CDR3 contains 12 residues. Germline V gene sequence: CDR1 ENHRY, CDR2 SYGVKD. V gave up 5 bases and J gave up 4 bases, with 8 bases separating them. The V call is TRBV10-3, the J call TRBJ2-5; no firm D call. The receptor comes from a female donor in good health, enrolled as a control in a pregnancy study. The material was CD4+ T cells from peripheral blood mononuclear cells, obtained in the third trimester of pregnancy. In nucleotides, the CDR3 is TGTGCCATCAGTCAAGAGCGAGAGACCCAGTACTTC. This sequence encodes CAISQERETQYF.